A single TCR beta chain is shown here with its context. This sample was taken from a study of blood T cell repertoires in COVID-19. Across the whole study: There were acute and convalescent COVID-19 samples, and they came from the United States, Italy and Spain. The analysed material was cDNA or gDNA that came from T cells, B-cell-depleted T cells, or PBMCs.

Per the study methods: Amplification with reference gene primers provided the estimates of nucleated cell counts. TCRdb keeps only in-frame clones here, not all; method: immunoSEQ multiplex PCR. Clone size and the V and J calls come from that table; the DNA yielded D and trimming. The sample includes around 180,000 clones, over 80% of them seen just once. The receptor was isolated from a woman aged 25 to 45 with acute or convalescent COVID-19. The sample taken for sequencing was peripheral blood.

In nucleotides, the CDR3 is TGTGCCAGCAGATACAGAGCTGAGTCCTACAATGAGCAGTTCTTC. Amino acids: CASRYRAESYNEQFF. The chain joins TRBV6-2 or TRBV6-3 to TRBJ2-1; no firm D call. The CDR3 has 15 residues. Germline CDR1 is MNHEY and CDR2 is SVGEGT. The V gene lost 6 bases and the J gene lost 1 base, with 13 bases spanning the gap.